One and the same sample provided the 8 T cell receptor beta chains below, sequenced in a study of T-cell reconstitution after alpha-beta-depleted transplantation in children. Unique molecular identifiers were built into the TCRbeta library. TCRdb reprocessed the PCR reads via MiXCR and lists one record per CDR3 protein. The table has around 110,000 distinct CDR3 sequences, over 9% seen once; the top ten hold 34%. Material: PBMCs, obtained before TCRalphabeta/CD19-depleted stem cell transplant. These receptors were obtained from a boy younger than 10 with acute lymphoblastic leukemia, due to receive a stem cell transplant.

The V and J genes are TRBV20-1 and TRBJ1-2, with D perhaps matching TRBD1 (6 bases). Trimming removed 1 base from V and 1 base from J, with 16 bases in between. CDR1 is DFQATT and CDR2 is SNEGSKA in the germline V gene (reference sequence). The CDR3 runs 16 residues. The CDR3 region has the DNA TGCAGTGCTAGAGTTCAAACGGACAGTCTTAACTATGGCTACACCTTC. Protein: CSARVQTDSLNYGYTF.

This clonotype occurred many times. CDR3 loop: CASSFSLAGEQYF. The CDR3 nucleotides are TGTGCCAGCAGCTTCTCACTAGCCGGCGAGCAGTACTTC. The V and J genes are TRBV27 and TRBJ2-7, with a possible D match to TRBD2 (6 bases). Trimming cost V 6 bases and J 6 bases, with 15 bases left between them. The length of the CDR3 is 13 residues. CDR1 is MNHEY, CDR2 SMNVEV, per germline (reference sequence).

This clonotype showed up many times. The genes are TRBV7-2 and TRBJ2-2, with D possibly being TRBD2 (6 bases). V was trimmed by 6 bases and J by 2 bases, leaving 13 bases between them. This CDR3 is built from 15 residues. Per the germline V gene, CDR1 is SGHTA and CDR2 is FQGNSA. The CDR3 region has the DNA TGTGCCAGCAGGTCCGGGACTTTCAACACCGGGGAGCTGTTTTTT. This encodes CASRSGTFNTGELFF.

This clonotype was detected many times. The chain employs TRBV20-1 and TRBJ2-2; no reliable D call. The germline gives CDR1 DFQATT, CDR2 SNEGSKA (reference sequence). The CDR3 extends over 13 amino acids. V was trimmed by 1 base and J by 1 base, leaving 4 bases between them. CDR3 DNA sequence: TGCAGTGCTAGAGTTAAGAACACCGGGGAGCTGTTTTTT. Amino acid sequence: CSARVKNTGELFF.

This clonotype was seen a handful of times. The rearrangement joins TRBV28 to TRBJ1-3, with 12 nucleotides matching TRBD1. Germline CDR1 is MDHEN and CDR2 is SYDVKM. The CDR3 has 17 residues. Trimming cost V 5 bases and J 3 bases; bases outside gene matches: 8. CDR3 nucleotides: TGTGCCAGCAGTAACCTCCGGGACAGGGGGCGTGGAAACACCATATATTTT. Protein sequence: CASSNLRDRGRGNTIYF.

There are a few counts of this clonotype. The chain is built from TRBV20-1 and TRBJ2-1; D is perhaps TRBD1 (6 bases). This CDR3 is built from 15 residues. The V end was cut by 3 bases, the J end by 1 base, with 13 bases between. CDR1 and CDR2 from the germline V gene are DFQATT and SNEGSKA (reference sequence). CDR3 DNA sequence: TGCAGTGCTAGCCCGAATAGGGGGTCCTACAATGAGCAGTTCTTC. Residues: CSASPNRGSYNEQFF.

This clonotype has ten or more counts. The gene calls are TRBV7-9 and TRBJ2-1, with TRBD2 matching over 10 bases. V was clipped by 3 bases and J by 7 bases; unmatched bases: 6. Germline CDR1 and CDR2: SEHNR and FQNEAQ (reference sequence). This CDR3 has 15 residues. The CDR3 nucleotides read TGTGCCAGCAGCTTTGAAGCGGGAGGGCCAAATGAGCAGTTCTTC. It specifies CASSFEAGGPNEQFF.

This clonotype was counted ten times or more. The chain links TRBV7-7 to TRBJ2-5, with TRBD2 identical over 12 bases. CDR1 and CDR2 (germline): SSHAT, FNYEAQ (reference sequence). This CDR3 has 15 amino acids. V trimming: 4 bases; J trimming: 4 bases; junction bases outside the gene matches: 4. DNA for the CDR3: TGTGCCAGCAGCTCCACGGGACTAGCGGGAGAGACCCAGTACTTC. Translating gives CASSSTGLAGETQYF.